Presented here are 23 T cell receptor beta chains from one specimen sequenced in a study of shared clonotypes between healthy human individuals. CD8 cells classed as naive were CD45RO-negative and positively selected for CCR7, excluding terminally differentiated effector memory CD45RA+ cells. Some clones are missing from TCRdb's copy, which holds only in-frame ones; the method was immunoSEQ multiplex PCR. The data contain more than 2 million clones, just under 95% of them singletons. Sequenced: naive CD8+ T cells from PBMCs. The receptor set was obtained from a man aged 18 to 30 in good health. Some clones in this sample may be carry-over from other donors' samples.

The chain has TRBV28 and TRBJ2-1; 8 nucleotides align to TRBD2. V dropped 4 bases and J dropped 7; count of bases not matched to a gene: 15. CDR3 length: 17 residues. Germline CDR1 and CDR2: MDHEN and SYDVKM. The CDR3 spells CASSSVSRSGSRNEQFF. CDR3 bases: TGTGCCAGCAGTTCGGTGTCCCGGAGCGGGAGCCGGAATGAGCAGTTCTTC.

V is TRBV18 and J is TRBJ2-7, with TRBD2 matching 7 bases. Germline CDR1 and CDR2: KGHSH and LQKENI. With V trimmed by 3 bases and J by 6 bases, 11 bases remained unmatched. This CDR3 is 15 amino acids long. The CDR3 here is CASSPTGGRAGEQYF. CDR3 sequence (DNA): TGTGCCAGCTCACCGACCGGGGGGAGGGCTGGCGAGCAGTACTTC. The complete variable domain, with remaining parts taken from reference TRBV18 and TRBJ2-7, reads NAGVMQNPRHLVRRRGQEARLRCSPMKGHSHVYWYRQLPEEGLKFMVYLQKENIIDESGMPKERFSAEFPKEGPSILRIQQVVRGDSAAYFCASSPTGGRAGEQYFGPGTRLTVT.

This clone was detected only once. V gene TRBV28 combines with J gene TRBJ1-1, with D perhaps matching TRBD1 (5 bases). V lost 7 bases and J 4 bases, leaving 13 bases between the germline ends. Germline V CDR1 and CDR2: MDHEN, SYDVKM. This CDR3 contains 13 residues. The CDR3 protein is CASKWGEGTEAFF. The CDR3 DNA follows: TGTGCCAGCAAGTGGGGGGAGGGCACTGAAGCTTTCTTT.

The CDR3 nucleotides read TGTGCCAGCAGTGAACGGGCTCAACAGGGGGTCGGTCAGCCCCAGCATTTT. Protein sequence: CASSERAQQGVGQPQHF. V is TRBV6-1 and J is TRBJ1-5; 8 bases map to TRBD1. The germline V gene encodes CDR1 MNHNS and CDR2 SASEGT. The CDR3 runs to 17 residues. J was trimmed by 6 bases and V by 2 bases; bases with no gene match: 12.

The chain uses TRBV13 and TRBJ1-2, with a possible D match to TRBD1 (6 bases). Looked up from germline, CDR1 is PRHDT and CDR2 is FYEKMQ (reference sequence). Trimming stripped 0 bases from V and 0 bases from J, with 8 bases between. This CDR3 comprises 15 residues. Here the CDR3 reads CASSLGQGPNYGYTF. In DNA form, the CDR3 reads TGTGCCAGCAGCTTAGGGCAGGGGCCTAACTATGGCTACACCTTC.

The chain combines TRBV27 with TRBJ2-7, with a possible D match to TRBD2 (5 bases). The CDR3 contains 15 residues. Germline-derived CDR1 and CDR2 are MNHEY and SMNVEV (reference sequence). The V gene lost 2 bases and the J gene lost 2 bases, with 13 bases spanning the gap. The CDR3 nucleotides are TGTGCCAGCAGTTTAGGTCCCGGGAATGCCTACGAGCAGTACTTC. Its translation is CASSLGPGNAYEQYF.

Worth noting for this clone: A much larger clone lies a single base off, so this may be a read error. V gene TRBV4-1 combines with J gene TRBJ2-7; weak D call: TRBD2 (6 bases). With 2 bases removed from V and 3 bases from J, the gap between germline ends came to 8 bases. The V gene's germline CDR1 is MGHRA and CDR2 YSYEKL. This CDR3 is 13 amino acids long. The CDR3 DNA reads as TGCGCCAGCAGCCAAAGACTAGGCTACGAGCAGTACTTC. Translating it yields CASSQRLGYEQYF.

This chain joins TRBV6-5 and TRBJ2-7, with 13 bases fitting TRBD2. The CDR3 is 16 residues long. V lost 2 bases and J lost 6; bases outside the gene matches: 7. Per the germline V gene, CDR1 is MNHEY and CDR2 is SVGAGI. Written as DNA, the CDR3 is TGTGCCAGCAGTTACCTCGGACTAGCGGGAGCGTCCGAGCAGTACTTC. Translated, it gives CASSYLGLAGASEQYF.

The V call is TRBV7-9, the J call TRBJ2-5; D not certain. Trimming took 5 bases from V and 0 from J, leaving 7 bases between them. The CDR3 has 13 amino acids. The germline CDR1 and CDR2 sequences are SEHNR and FQNEAQ (reference sequence). CDR3: CASSPPYQETQYF. CDR3 bases: TGTGCCAGCAGCCCCCCCTACCAAGAGACCCAGTACTTC. Variable domain in full (rest from reference TRBV7-9 and TRBJ2-5): DTGVSQNPRHKITKRGQNVTFRCDPISEHNRLYWYRQTLGQGPEFLTYFQNEAQLEKSRLLSDRFSAERPKGSFSTLEIQRTEQGDSAMYLCASSPPYQETQYFGPGTRLLVL.

CDR3 amino acids: CASSLSIGIMNTEAFF. CDR3 nucleotides: TGTGCCAGCAGTTTATCGATCGGGATTATGAACACTGAAGCTTTCTTT. J is TRBJ1-1 and V is TRBV27; D call uncertain. The CDR3 runs to 16 residues. Germline values: CDR1 MNHEY, CDR2 SMNVEV (reference sequence). The ends were cut back, 0 bases at V and 0 bases at J, with 11 bases in the middle.

The V and J genes are TRBV2 and TRBJ2-4; possibly TRBD2 for D (5 bases). Germline CDR1 and CDR2: SNHLY and FYNNEI. Trimming cost V 11 bases and J 3 bases, with 20 bases left between them. The CDR3 spans 15 residues. The CDR3 region is CAGAVGVLDKNIQYF. CDR3 in DNA: TGTGCCGGAGCCGTCGGGGTGCTGGACAAAAACATTCAGTACTTC.

The chain uses TRBV4-3 and TRBJ2-1, with a possible D match to TRBD1 (6 bases). V shed 5 bases and J shed 7 bases, with 21 bases lying between them. CDR1 is LGHNA, CDR2 YSLEER, per germline. The CDR3 spans 16 residues. This CDR3 is CASSTRTAVRANEQFF. CDR3 sequence (DNA): TGCGCCAGCAGCACCCGGACAGCGGTAAGGGCTAATGAGCAGTTCTTC.

Only a few counts were recorded for this clone. The V call is TRBV6-5, the J call TRBJ2-7; 10 nucleotides match TRBD1. CDR3 length: 15 amino acids. CDR1 is MNHEY and CDR2 is SVGAGI in the germline V gene. V shed 0 bases, J shed 3 bases, and the junction held 2 bases outside the gene matches. The CDR3 region has the DNA TGTGCCAGCAGTTACTCGAGGACAGGGGGCTACGAGCAGTACTTC. The encoded protein is CASSYSRTGGYEQYF.

This clone was seen just once. The rearrangement links TRBV27 to TRBJ2-1, with 8 bases identical to TRBD2. From germline, CDR1 is MNHEY and CDR2 SMNVEV (reference sequence). The V and J ends lost 8 bases and 7 bases, in that order; junction bases with no gene match: 13. The CDR3 has 15 amino acids. The CDR3 DNA is TGTGCCAGCGCCGGGAGGGCCGGGGGATTTAATGAGCAGTTCTTC. It yields the protein CASAGRAGGFNEQFF.

The CDR3 is CATSMVAGREQYF. DNA for the CDR3: TGTGCCACCTCTATGGTGGCAGGGCGAGAGCAGTACTTC. V gene TRBV28 combines with J gene TRBJ2-7, with D maybe TRBD1 (5 bases). V shed 10 bases and J shed 7 bases, with 20 bases lying between them. CDR1 and CDR2 (germline): MDHEN, SYDVKM. CDR3 length: 13 amino acids.

This chain connects TRBV27 to TRBJ2-1; D is undetermined. CDR3 size: 13 residues. V lost 2 bases, J lost 9 bases, and 11 bases lay in between. The germline V gene encodes CDR1 MNHEY and CDR2 SMNVEV (reference sequence). The DNA for the CDR3 is TGTGCCAGCAGTTTAAGTGGGATGGGTGAGCAGTTCTTC. It codes for CASSLSGMGEQFF.

This rearrangement joins TRBV9 to TRBJ1-1; no clear D gene. V dropped 1 base and J dropped 1 base, with 20 bases sitting between them. The CDR3 is made up of 18 amino acids. Germline values: CDR1 SGDLS, CDR2 YYNGEE. As DNA, the CDR3 is TGTGCCAGCAGCGTATCTTCGCGGGATCCGACGCGGAACACTGAAGCTTTCTTT. It codes for CASSVSSRDPTRNTEAFF.

This chain links TRBV7-9 with TRBJ2-7; no clear D gene. CDR1 is SEHNR and CDR2 is FQNEAQ in the germline V gene (reference sequence). V was trimmed by 5 bases and J by 1 base, leaving 15 bases between them. The CDR3 spans 15 residues. CDR3 loop: CASSRPPDGSYEQYF. CDR3 coding DNA: TGTGCCAGCAGCCGACCTCCGGACGGTTCCTACGAGCAGTACTTC.

To note about this clone: The sample holds other DNA sequences that translate to the same CDR3. The V gene is TRBV27, the J gene TRBJ2-7, with D hard to call. The germline V gene encodes CDR1 MNHEY and CDR2 SMNVEV (reference sequence). CDR3 size: 14 residues. Deletions cut 2 bases from V and 0 bases from J, with 8 bases between. CDR3 DNA: TGTGCCAGCAGTTTAGGTGGAAACTCCTACGAGCAGTACTTC. It encodes CASSLGGNSYEQYF.

The chain employs TRBV27 and TRBJ2-2, with TRBD2 identical over 8 bases. Trimming took 2 bases from V and 4 from J; bases not matched to a gene: 0. Germline V gene data show CDR1 as MNHEY and CDR2 as SMNVEV (reference sequence). The CDR3 contains 14 residues. CDR3 amino acids: CASSLLAGTGELFF. The CDR3 region has the DNA TGTGCCAGCAGTTTACTAGCGGGCACCGGGGAGCTGTTTTTT.

The gene calls are TRBV28 and TRBJ1-3; weak D call: TRBD1 (6 bases). The CDR3 spans 14 residues. From germline, CDR1 is MDHEN and CDR2 SYDVKM. Trimming removed 6 bases from V and 1 base from J, with 10 bases in between. CDR3 DNA: TGTGCCAGCAGCATCGGACAGTCTGGAAACACCATATATTTT. Translating it yields CASSIGQSGNTIYF.

This sequence joins TRBV9 and TRBJ1-1; D remains ambiguous. Trimming removed 3 bases from V and 0 bases from J, with 18 bases in between. The CDR3 contains 17 residues. Germline CDR1 reads SGDLS; CDR2 reads YYNGEE. CDR3 amino acids: CASSAPGGEALNTEAFF. In nucleotides, the CDR3 is TGTGCCAGCAGCGCCCCTGGCGGGGAGGCCCTGAACACTGAAGCTTTCTTT.

To note about this clone: The same CDR3 is also encoded by other DNA sequences in this sample. The V call is TRBV9, the J call TRBJ2-4, with D perhaps TRBD2 (5 bases). This CDR3 has 14 amino acids. V shed 2 bases and J shed 0 bases, with 6 bases lying between them. Germline-derived CDR1 and CDR2 are SGDLS and YYNGEE. The CDR3 spells CASSVGLAKNIQYF. DNA of the CDR3: TGTGCCAGCAGCGTCGGACTAGCCAAAAACATTCAGTACTTC.